What follows is one T cell receptor beta chain and its context. The data belong to a study of PD-1 blockade in classical Hodgkin lymphoma. The V and J ends lost 3 bases and 0 bases respectively, with 9 bases between them. The CDR3 extends over 14 amino acids. Germline V gene lookup returns CDR1 LNHDA and CDR2 SQIVND (reference sequence). After autologous stem cell transplantation all patients relapsed, and prior brentuximab vedotin exposure differed between cohorts. The table came from immunoSEQ multiplex PCR; TCRdb's copy has only in-frame clones and leaves some out. The data contain more than 140,000 clones, 78% of them singletons.

Source: peripheral blood mononuclear cells (PBMCs), taken before the second cycle of nivolumab. This clonotype was sampled from a human donor with classical Hodgkin lymphoma. V gene TRBV19 combines with J gene TRBJ2-7; D gene unclear. CDR3 loop: CASSIGQNSYEQYF. The CDR3 coding sequence is TGTGCCAGTAGTATTGGGCAGAACTCCTACGAGCAGTACTTC.